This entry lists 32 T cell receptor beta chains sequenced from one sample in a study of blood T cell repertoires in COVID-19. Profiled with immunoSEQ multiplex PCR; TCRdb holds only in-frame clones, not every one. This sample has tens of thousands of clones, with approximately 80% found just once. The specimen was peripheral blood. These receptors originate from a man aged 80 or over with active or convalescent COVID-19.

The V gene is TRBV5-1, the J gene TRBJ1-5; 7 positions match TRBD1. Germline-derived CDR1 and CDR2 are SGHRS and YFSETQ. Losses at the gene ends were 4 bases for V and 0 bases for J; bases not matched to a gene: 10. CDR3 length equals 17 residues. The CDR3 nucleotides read TGCGCCAGCAGCGGCTCAGGGGGGTATTATAGCAATCAGCCCCAGCATTTT. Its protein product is CASSGSGGYYSNQPQHF.

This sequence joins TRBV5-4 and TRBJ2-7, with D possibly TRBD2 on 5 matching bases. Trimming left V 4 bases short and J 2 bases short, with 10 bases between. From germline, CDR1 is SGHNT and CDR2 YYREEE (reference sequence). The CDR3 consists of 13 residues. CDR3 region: CASSRDPTYEQYF. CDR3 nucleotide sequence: TGTGCCAGCAGCCGGGATCCTACCTACGAGCAGTACTTC.

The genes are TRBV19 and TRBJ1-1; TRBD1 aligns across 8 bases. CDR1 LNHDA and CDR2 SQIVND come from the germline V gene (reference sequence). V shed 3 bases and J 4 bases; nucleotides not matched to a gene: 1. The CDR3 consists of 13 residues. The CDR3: CASSMGTGTEAFF. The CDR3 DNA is TGTGCCAGTAGTATGGGGACAGGCACTGAAGCTTTCTTT. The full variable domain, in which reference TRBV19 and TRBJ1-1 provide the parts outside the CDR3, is DGGITQSPKYLFRKEGQNVTLSCEQNLNHDAMYWYRQDPGQGLRLIYYSQIVNDFQKGDIAEGYSVSREKKESFPLTVTSAQKNPTAFYLCASSMGTGTEAFFGQGTRLTVV.

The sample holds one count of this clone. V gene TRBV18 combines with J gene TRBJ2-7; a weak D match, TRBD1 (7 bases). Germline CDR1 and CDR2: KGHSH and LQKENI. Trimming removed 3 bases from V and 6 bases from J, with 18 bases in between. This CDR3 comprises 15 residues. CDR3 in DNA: TGTGCCAGCTCACCGGCGGGACAGTTTACCGGCGAGCAGTACTTC. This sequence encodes CASSPAGQFTGEQYF. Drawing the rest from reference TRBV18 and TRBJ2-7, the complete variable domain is NAGVMQNPRHLVRRRGQEARLRCSPMKGHSHVYWYRQLPEEGLKFMVYLQKENIIDESGMPKERFSAEFPKEGPSILRIQQVVRGDSAAYFCASSPAGQFTGEQYFGPGTRLTVT.

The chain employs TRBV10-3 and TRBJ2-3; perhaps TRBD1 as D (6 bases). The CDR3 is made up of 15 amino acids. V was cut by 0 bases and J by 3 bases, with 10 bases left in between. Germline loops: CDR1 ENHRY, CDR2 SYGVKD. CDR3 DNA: TGTGCCATCAGTGAGTCCACAGGGCGGACAGATACGCAGTATTTT. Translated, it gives CAISESTGRTDTQYF.

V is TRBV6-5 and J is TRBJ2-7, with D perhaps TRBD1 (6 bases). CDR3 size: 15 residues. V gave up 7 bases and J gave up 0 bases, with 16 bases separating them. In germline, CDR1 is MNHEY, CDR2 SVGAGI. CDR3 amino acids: CASTTGTSNSYEQYF. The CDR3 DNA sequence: TGTGCCAGCACCACCGGGACATCCAACTCCTACGAGCAGTACTTC.

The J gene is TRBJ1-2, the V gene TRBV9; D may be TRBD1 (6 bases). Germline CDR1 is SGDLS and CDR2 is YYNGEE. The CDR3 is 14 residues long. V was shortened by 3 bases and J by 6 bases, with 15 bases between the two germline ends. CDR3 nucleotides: TGTGCCAGCAGCGCCCCCCAGGGGAGGGATGGCTACACCTTC. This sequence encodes CASSAPQGRDGYTF.

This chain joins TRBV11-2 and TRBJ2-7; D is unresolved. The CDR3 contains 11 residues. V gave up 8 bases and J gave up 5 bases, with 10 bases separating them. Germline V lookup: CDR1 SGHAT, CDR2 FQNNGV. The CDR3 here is CASSPYNEQYF. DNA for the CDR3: TGTGCCAGCTCCCCGTATAACGAGCAGTACTTC.

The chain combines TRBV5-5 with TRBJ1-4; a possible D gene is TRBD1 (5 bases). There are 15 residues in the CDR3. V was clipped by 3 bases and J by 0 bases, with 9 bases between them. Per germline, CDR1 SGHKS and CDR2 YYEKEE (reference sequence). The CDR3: CASSSRQTTNEKLFF. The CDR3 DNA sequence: TGTGCCAGCAGCTCAAGACAGACAACTAATGAAAAACTGTTTTTT.

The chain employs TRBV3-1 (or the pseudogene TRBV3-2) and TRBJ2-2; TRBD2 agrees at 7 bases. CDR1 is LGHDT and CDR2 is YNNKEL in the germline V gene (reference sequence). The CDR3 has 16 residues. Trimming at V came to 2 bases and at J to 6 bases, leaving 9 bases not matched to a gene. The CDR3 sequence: CASSQRLVGGSGELFF. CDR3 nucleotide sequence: TGTGCCAGCAGCCAAAGGTTGGTGGGAGGGTCCGGGGAGCTGTTTTTT.

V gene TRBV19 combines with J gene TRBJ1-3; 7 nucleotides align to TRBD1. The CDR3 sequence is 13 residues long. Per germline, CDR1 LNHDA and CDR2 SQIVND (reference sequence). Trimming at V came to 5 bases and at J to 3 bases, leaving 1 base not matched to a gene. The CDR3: CASSRDSGNTIYF. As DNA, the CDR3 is TGTGCCAGTAGTCGGGACAGTGGAAACACCATATATTTT.

The CDR3, as DNA: TGCGCCAGCAGCGATATACAGGGAGTTGGCGCCAATGAGCAGTTCTTC. Translating gives CASSDIQGVGANEQFF. V is TRBV5-1 and J is TRBJ2-1; possible D gene TRBD1, 6 bases. Germline CDR1 and CDR2: SGHRS and YFSETQ. The CDR3 is 16 residues long. The V end lost 4 bases, the J end lost 6 bases, and 20 bases lay between the germline ends.

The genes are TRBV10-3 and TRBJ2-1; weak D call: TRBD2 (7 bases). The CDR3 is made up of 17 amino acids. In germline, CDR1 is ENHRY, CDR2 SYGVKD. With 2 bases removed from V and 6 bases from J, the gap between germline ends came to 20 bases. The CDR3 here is CAISEPLGRGLSNEQFF. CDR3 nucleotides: TGTGCCATCAGTGAGCCCCTGGGGCGGGGGCTCTCCAATGAGCAGTTCTTC.

CDR3 sequence: CASSYSRRQGAREQYF. The CDR3 DNA follows: TGTGCCAGCAGTTACTCGAGAAGGCAGGGGGCGCGCGAGCAGTACTTC. The genes are TRBV6-6 and TRBJ2-7, with TRBD1 matching over 8 bases. The junction had 10 bases not matched to a gene; V was cut back by 0 bases and J by 6 bases. Germline lookup yields CDR1 MNHNY and CDR2 SVGAGI (reference sequence). This CDR3 has 16 residues.

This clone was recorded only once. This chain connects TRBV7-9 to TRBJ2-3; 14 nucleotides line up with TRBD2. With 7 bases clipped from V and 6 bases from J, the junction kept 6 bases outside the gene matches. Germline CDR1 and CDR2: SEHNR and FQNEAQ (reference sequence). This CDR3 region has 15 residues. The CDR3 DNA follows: TGTGCCAGCACCCCCGGGACTAGCGGGAGTGATACGCAGTATTTT. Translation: CASTPGTSGSDTQYF.

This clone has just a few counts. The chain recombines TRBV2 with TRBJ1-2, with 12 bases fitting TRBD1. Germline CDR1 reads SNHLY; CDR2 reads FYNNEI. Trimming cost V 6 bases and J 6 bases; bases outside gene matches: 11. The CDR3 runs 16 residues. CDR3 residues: CASSQLGDRGHHGYTF. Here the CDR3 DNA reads TGTGCCAGCAGCCAACTAGGGGACAGGGGGCATCATGGCTACACCTTC.

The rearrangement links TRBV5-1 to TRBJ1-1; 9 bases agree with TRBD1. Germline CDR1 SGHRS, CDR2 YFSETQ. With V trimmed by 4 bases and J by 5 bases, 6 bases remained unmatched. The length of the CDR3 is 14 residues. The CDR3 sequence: CASSQGTGHTEAFF. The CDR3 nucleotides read TGCGCCAGCAGCCAAGGGACAGGGCATACTGAAGCTTTCTTT.

The CDR3, as DNA: TGCGCCAGCAGCTCCAGCGGGAGCCTCTACAATGAGCAGTTCTTC. This translates into CASSSSGSLYNEQFF. The genes are TRBV5-1 and TRBJ2-1, with 8 bases aligning to TRBD2. The V and J ends lost 3 bases and 3 bases, in that order; junction bases with no gene match: 5. In germline, CDR1 is SGHRS, CDR2 YFSETQ. The CDR3 runs 15 residues.

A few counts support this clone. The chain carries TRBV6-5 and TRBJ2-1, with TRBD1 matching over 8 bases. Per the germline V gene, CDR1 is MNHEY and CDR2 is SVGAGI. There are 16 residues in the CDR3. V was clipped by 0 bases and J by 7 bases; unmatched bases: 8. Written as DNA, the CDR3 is TGTGCCAGCAGTTACTCGTCAGGGGGCAATCGGAATGAGCAGTTCTTC. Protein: CASSYSSGGNRNEQFF.

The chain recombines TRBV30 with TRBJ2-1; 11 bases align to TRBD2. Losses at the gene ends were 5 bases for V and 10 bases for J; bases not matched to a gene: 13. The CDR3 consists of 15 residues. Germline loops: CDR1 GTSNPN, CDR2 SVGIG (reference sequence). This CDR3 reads CAWSQGGLAGGEQFF. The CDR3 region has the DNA TGTGCCTGGTCCCAGGGCGGACTAGCGGGTGGGGAGCAGTTCTTC.

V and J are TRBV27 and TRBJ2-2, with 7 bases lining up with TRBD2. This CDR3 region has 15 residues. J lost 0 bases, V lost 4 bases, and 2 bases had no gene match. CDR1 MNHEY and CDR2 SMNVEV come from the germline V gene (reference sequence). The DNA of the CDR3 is TGTGCCAGCAGTTCCGGACTAGCGAACACCGGGGAGCTGTTTTTT. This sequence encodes CASSSGLANTGELFF.

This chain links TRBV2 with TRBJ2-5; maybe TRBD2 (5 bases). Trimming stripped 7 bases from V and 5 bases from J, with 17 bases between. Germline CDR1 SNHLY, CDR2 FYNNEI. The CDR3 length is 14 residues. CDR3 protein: CASKEGRFEETQYF. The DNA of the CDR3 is TGTGCCAGCAAAGAGGGCAGATTCGAGGAGACCCAGTACTTC.

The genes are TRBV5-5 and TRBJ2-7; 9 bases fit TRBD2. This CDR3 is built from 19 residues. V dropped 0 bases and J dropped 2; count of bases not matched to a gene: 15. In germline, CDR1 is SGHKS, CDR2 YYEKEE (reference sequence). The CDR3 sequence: CASSLGLLRASGNTYEQYF. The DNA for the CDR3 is TGTGCCAGCAGCTTGGGTTTATTAAGGGCTAGCGGGAACACCTACGAGCAGTACTTC.

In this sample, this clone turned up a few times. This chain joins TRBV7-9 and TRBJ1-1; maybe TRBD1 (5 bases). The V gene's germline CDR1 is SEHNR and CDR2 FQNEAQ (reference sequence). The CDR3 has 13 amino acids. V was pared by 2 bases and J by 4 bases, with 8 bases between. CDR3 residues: CASSLSGRTEAFF. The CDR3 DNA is TGTGCCAGCAGCTTATCAGGGCGCACTGAAGCTTTCTTT.

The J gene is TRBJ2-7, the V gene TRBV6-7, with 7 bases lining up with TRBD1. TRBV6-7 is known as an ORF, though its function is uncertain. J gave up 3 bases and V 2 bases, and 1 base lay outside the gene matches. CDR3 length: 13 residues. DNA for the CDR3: TGTGCCAGCAGTTACCCAGGGGGCTACGAGCAGTACTTC. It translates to CASSYPGGYEQYF.

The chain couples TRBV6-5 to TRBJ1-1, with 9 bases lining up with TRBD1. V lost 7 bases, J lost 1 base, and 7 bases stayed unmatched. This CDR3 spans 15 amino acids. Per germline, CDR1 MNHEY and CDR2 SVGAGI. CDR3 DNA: TGTGCCAGCAACCCACGACAGGGGGGGAACACTGAAGCTTTCTTT. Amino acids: CASNPRQGGNTEAFF.

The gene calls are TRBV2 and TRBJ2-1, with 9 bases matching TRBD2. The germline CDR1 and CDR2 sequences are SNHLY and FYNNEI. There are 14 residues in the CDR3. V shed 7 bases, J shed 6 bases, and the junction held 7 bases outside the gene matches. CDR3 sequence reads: CASKPAGGVNEQFF. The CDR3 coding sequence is TGTGCCAGCAAGCCAGCGGGGGGCGTCAATGAGCAGTTCTTC.

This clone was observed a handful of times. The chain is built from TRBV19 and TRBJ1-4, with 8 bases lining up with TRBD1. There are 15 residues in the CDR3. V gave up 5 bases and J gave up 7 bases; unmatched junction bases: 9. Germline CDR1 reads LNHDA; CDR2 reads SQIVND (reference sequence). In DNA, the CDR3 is TGTGCCAGTAGTCCCAGCGCAGGGGGCCTTGAAAAACTGTTTTTT. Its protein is CASSPSAGGLEKLFF.

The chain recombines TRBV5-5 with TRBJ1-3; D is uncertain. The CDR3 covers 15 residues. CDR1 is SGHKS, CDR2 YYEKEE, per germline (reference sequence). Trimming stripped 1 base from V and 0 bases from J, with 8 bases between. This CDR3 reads CASSLQQVSGNTIYF. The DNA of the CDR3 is TGTGCCAGCAGCTTGCAGCAGGTCTCTGGAAACACCATATATTTT.

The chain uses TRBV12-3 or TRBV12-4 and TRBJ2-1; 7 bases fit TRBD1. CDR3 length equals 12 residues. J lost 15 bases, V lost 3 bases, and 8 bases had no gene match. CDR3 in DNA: TGTGCCAGCAGTTTCAGGGGGTTTGGTACGTTCTTC. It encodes CASSFRGFGTFF.

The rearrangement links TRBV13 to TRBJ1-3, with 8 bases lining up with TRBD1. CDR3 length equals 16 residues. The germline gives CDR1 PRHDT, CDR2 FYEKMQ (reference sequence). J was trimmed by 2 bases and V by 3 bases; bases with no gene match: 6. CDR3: CASSLGQVITGNTIYF. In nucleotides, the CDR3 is TGTGCCAGCAGCTTGGGACAGGTTATTACTGGAAACACCATATATTTT.

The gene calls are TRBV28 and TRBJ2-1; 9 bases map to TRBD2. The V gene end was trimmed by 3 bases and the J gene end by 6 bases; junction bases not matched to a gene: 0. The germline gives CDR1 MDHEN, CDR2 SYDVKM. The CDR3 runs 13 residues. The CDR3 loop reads CASSLTSGNEQFF. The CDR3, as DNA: TGTGCCAGCAGTTTGACTAGCGGCAATGAGCAGTTCTTC.